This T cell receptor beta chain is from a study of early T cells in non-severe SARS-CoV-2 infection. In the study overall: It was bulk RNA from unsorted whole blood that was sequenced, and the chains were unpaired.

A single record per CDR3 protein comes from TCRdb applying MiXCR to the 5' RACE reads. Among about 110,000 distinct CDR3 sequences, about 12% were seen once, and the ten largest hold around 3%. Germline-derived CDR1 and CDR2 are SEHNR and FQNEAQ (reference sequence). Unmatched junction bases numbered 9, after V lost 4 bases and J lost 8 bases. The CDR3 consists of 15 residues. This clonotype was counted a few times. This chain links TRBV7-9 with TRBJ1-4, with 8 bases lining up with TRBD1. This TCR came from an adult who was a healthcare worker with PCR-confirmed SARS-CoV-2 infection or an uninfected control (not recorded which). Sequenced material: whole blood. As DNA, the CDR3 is TGTGCCAGCAGCTCGCCAGGGGGCGTGGAGGAAAAACTGTTTTTT. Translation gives CASSSPGGVEEKLFF.